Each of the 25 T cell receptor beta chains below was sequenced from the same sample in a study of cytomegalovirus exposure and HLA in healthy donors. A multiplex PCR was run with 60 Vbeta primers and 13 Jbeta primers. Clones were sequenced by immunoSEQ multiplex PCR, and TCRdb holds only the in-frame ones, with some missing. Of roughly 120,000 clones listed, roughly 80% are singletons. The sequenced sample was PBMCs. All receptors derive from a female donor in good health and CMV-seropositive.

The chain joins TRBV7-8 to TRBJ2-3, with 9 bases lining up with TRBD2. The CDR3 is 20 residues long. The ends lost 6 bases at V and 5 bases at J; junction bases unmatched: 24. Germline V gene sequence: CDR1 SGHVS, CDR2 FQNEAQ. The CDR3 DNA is TGTGCCAGCAGTCCAGCGCTGGCGGGGGGGCCTACGAGGTTAGGAGATACGCAGTATTTT. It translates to CASSPALAGGPTRLGDTQYF.

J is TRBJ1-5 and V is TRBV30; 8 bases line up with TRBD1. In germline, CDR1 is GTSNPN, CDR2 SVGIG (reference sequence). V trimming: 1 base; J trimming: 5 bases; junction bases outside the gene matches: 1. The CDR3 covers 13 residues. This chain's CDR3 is CAWSGQGHQPQHF. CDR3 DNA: TGTGCCTGGAGTGGACAGGGGCATCAGCCCCAGCATTTT.

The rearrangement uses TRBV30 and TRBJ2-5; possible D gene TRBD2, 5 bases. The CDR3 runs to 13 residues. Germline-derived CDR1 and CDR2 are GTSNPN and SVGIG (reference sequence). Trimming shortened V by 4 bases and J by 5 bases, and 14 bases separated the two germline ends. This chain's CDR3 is CAWKRGPGETQYF. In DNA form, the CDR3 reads TGTGCCTGGAAGAGAGGGCCGGGGGAGACCCAGTACTTC.

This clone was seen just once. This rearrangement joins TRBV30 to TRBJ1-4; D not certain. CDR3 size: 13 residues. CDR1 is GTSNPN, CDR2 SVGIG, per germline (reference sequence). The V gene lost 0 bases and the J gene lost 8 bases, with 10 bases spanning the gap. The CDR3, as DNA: TGTGCCTGGAGTGTGCACGGTAGCGAAAAACTGTTTTTT. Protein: CAWSVHGSEKLFF. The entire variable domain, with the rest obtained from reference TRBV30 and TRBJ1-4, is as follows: SQTIHQWPATLVQPVGSPLSLECTVEGTSNPNLYWYRQAAGRGLQLLFYSVGIGQISSEVPQNLSASRPQDRQFILSSKKLLLSDSGFYLCAWSVHGSEKLFFGSGTQLSVL.

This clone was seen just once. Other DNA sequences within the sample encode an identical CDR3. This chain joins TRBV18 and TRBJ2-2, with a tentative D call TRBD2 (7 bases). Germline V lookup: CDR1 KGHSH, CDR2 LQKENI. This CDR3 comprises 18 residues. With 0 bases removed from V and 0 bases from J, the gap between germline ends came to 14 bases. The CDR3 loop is CASSPPGTGGSNTGELFF. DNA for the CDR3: TGTGCCAGCTCACCACCGGGAACGGGGGGCTCGAACACCGGGGAGCTGTTTTTT.

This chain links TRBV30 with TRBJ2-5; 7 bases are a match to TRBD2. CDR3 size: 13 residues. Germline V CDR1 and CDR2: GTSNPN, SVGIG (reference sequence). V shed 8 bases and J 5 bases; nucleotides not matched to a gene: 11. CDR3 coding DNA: TGTGCCCTGTCGGGACCCGGGGGGGAGACCCAGTACTTC. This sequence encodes CALSGPGGETQYF.

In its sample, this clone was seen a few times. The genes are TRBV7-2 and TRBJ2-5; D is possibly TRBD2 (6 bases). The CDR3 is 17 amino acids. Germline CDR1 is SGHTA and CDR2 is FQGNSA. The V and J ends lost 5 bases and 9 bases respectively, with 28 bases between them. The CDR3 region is CASSPRDSGPPRVAQYF. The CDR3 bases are TGTGCCAGCAGCCCTCGCGATAGCGGACCCCCAAGAGTGGCCCAGTACTTC.

The CDR3 sequence is CASSIGGNTEAFF. The CDR3, as DNA: TGTGCCAGCAGCATAGGGGGTAACACTGAAGCTTTCTTT. This chain links TRBV6-5 with TRBJ1-1; a weak D match, TRBD1 (6 bases). With 6 bases removed from V and 2 bases from J, the gap between germline ends came to 10 bases. Looked up from germline, CDR1 is MNHEY and CDR2 is SVGAGI. The CDR3 covers 13 residues.

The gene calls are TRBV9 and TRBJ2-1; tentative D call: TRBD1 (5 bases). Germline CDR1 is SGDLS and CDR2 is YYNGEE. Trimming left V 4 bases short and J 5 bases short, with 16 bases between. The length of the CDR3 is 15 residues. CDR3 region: CASSPMGMGHNEQFF. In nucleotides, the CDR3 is TGTGCCAGCAGCCCTATGGGGATGGGGCACAATGAGCAGTTCTTC.

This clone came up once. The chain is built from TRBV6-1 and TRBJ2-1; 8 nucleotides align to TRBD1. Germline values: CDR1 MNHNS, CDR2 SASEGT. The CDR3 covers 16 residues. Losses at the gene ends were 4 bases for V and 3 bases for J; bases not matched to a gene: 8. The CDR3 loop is CASSGRQGRNYNEQFF. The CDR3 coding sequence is TGTGCCAGCAGTGGAAGACAGGGGCGAAACTACAATGAGCAGTTCTTC.

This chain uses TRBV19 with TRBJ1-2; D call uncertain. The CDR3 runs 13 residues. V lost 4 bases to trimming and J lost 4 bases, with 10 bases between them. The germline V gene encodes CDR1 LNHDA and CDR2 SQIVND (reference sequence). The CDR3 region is CASSRGEFYGYTF. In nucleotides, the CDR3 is TGTGCCAGTAGTAGAGGCGAGTTCTATGGCTACACCTTC.

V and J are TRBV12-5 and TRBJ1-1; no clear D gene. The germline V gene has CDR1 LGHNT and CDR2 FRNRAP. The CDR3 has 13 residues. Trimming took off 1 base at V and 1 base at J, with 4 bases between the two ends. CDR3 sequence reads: CASGLERNTEAFF. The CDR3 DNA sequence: TGTGCTAGTGGTTTGGAGAGGAACACTGAAGCTTTCTTT.

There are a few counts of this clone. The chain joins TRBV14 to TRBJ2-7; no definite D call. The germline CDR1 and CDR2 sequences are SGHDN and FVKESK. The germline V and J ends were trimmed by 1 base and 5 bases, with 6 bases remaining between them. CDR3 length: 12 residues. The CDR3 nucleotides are TGTGCCAGCAGCCAAGGTATTGACGAGCAGTACTTC. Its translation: CASSQGIDEQYF.

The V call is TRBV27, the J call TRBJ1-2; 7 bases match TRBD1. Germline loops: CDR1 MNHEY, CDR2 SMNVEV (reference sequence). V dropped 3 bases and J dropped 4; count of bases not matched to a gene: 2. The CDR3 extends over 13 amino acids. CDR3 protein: CASSLQGGYGYTF. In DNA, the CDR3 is TGTGCCAGCAGTTTGCAGGGGGGCTATGGCTACACCTTC.

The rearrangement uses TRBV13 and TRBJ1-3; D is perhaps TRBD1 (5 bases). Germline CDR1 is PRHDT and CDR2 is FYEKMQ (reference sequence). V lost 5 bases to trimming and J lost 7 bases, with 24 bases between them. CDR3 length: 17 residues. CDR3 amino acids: CASSPKGLDHPGNTIYF. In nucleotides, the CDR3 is TGTGCCAGCAGCCCCAAAGGTCTCGATCATCCAGGGAACACCATATATTTT.

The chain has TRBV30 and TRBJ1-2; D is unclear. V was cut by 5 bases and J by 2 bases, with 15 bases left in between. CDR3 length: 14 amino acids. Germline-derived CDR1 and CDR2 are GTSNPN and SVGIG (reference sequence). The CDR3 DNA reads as TGTGCCTGGGCCCTAGCGGGCATGAACTATGGCTACACCTTC. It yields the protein CAWALAGMNYGYTF.

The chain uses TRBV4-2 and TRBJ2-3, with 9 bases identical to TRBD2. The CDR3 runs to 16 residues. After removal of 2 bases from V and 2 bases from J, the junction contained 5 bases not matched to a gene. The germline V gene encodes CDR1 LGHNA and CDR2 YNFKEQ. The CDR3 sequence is CASSQSSGDTTDTQYF. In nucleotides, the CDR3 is TGTGCCAGCAGCCAATCTAGCGGGGATACCACAGATACGCAGTATTTT.

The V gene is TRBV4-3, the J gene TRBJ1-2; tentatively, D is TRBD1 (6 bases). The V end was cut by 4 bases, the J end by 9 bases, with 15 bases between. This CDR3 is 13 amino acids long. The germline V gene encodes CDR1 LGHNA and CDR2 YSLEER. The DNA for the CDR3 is TGCGCCAGCAGCCCAGGGACCGGGGACAGCTACACCTTC. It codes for CASSPGTGDSYTF.

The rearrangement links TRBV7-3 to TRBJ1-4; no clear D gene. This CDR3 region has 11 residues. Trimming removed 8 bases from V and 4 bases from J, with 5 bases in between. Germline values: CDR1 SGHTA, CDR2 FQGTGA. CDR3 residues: CASRGNEKLFF. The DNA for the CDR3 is TGTGCCAGCCGGGGTAATGAAAAACTGTTTTTT.

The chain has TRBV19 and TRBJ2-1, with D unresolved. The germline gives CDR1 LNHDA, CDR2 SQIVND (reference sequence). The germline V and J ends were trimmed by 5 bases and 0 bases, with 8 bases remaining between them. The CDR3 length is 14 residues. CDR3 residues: CASSVHGSYNEQFF. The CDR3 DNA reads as TGTGCCAGTAGTGTGCACGGCTCCTACAATGAGCAGTTCTTC. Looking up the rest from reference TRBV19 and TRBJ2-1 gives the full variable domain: DGGITQSPKYLFRKEGQNVTLSCEQNLNHDAMYWYRQDPGQGLRLIYYSQIVNDFQKGDIAEGYSVSREKKESFPLTVTSAQKNPTAFYLCASSVHGSYNEQFFGPGTRLTVL.

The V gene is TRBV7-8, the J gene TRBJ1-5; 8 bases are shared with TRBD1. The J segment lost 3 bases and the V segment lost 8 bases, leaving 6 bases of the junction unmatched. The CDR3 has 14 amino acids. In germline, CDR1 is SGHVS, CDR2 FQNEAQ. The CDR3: CASRPGGYNQPQHF. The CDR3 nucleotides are TGTGCCAGCCGCCCAGGGGGCTACAATCAGCCCCAGCATTTT.

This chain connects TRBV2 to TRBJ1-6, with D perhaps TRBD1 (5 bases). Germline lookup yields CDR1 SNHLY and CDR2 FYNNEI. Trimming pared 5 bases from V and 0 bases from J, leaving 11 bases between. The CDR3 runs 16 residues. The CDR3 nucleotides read TGTGCCAGCAGTCTACTCAGGGACTCCTATAATTCACCCCTCCACTTT. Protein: CASSLLRDSYNSPLHF. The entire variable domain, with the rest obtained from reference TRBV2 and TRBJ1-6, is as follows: EPEVTQTPSHQVTQMGQEVILRCVPISNHLYFYWYRQILGQKVEFLVSFYNNEISEKSEIFDDQFSVERPDGSNFTLKIRSTKLEDSAMYFCASSLLRDSYNSPLHFGNGTRLTVT.

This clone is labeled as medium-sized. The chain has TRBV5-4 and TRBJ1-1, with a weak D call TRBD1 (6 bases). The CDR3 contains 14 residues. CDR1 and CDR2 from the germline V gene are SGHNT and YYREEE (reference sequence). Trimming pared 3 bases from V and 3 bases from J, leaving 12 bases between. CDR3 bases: TGTGCCAGCAGCTGGGGGGGCACTGACACTGAAGCTTTCTTT. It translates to CASSWGGTDTEAFF.

The CDR3 DNA sequence: TGCGCCAGCAGCCTTTCCGGGACAGCCTCTGGGGCCAACGTCCTGACTTTC. This codes for CASSLSGTASGANVLTF. The chain has TRBV4-1 and TRBJ2-6, with 7 bases aligning to TRBD1. Germline trimming cut 4 bases from V and 0 bases from J; bases unmatched to any gene: 6. Per germline, CDR1 MGHRA and CDR2 YSYEKL. This CDR3 is built from 17 residues.

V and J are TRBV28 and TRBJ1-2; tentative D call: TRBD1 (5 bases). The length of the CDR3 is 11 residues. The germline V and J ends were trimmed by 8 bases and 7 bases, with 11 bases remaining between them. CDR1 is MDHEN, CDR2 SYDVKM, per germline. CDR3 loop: CASFRDAGYTF. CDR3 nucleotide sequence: TGTGCCAGCTTCAGGGATGCTGGCTACACCTTC.